Given below is one TCR beta chain in context. This record comes from a study of blood T cell repertoires in COVID-19. Background on the study: Donors in the United States, Italy and Spain gave samples during acute or convalescent COVID-19.

The CDR3 covers 14 residues. Losses at the gene ends were 0 bases for V and 5 bases for J; bases not matched to a gene: 4. Germline V gene data show CDR1 as SGHRS and CDR2 as YFSETQ. The assay was immunoSEQ multiplex PCR, and TCRdb's table has in-frame clones only and misses some. Here the sample spans roughly 250,000 clones, 70% to 85% being singletons. This sequence joins TRBV5-1 and TRBJ2-5; 7 nucleotides align to TRBD1. The sample consisted of peripheral blood. This TCR was sampled from a woman older than 75 with acute or convalescent COVID-19. The CDR3 DNA reads as TGCGCCAGCAGCTTGGAATCAGGGGGTGAGACCCAGTACTTC. This gives the protein CASSLESGGETQYF.